Presented here are 5 T cell receptor beta chains from one specimen sequenced in a study of T cells expressing NK-cell markers. TCRdb reworked the 5' RACE reads into one entry per CDR3 protein, no DNA. The data show roughly 390,000 distinct CDR3 sequences, and the top ten clones hold about 10%. Sequencing was performed on blood T cells: a sorted CD56 or NKG2C T cell subset, CD4+ or CD8+ T cells, or bulk PBMC T cells (not recorded which). Receptors originate from a woman in her forties or fifties in good health.

The chain combines TRBV25-1 with TRBJ2-2; checking the TCRdb D call of TRBD1 is not possible without DNA. The germline gives CDR1 MGHDK, CDR2 SYGVNS. This CDR3 has 20 residues. The CDR3: CASSEWGGLGSGRNTGELFF.

The rearrangement uses TRBV13 and TRBJ1-2. This CDR3 has 13 residues. Germline V gene data show CDR1 as PRHDT and CDR2 as FYEKMQ (reference sequence). The CDR3 protein is CASSLDILSGYTF.

The chain is built from TRBV29-1 and TRBJ2-7; TCRdb picks TRBD1, but there is no DNA to check that call. CDR1 is SQVTM and CDR2 is ANQGSEA in the germline V gene. There are 13 residues in the CDR3. The CDR3: CSVVDREGLEQYF.

The chain couples TRBV6-6 to TRBJ1-1; TCRdb's D gene call, TRBD1, goes unchecked for lack of DNA. CDR3 length: 13 residues. The germline V gene has CDR1 MNHNY and CDR2 SVGAGI (reference sequence). CDR3 loop: CASSNGGNTEAFF.

This chain connects TRBV29-1 to TRBJ2-2; TCRdb's D gene call, TRBD1, goes unchecked for lack of DNA. The germline gives CDR1 SQVTM, CDR2 ANQGSEA. The CDR3 loop spans 14 amino acids. CDR3 in amino acids: CSVEGGQNTGELFF.